Each of the 11 T cell receptor beta chains below was sequenced from the same sample in a study of shared clonotypes between healthy human individuals. Only in-frame clones appear in the TCRdb table, and some are missing; sequencing was by immunoSEQ multiplex PCR. The data show under 1,100,000 clones, with around three quarters seen just once and under 0.8% held by the top ten. The specimen sequenced was memory CD4+ T cells from PBMCs. Subset: CD45RA-negative fraction. These receptors all come from a man aged 18 to 30 in good health. Some clones in this sample may be carry-over from other donors' samples.

The CDR3 DNA sequence: TGTGCCAGCAGCCAGGGGGTCGGACAAGAGACCCAGTACTTC. Translation: CASSQGVGQETQYF. This rearrangement joins TRBV9 to TRBJ2-5; 7 bases are a match to TRBD1. The CDR3 has 14 residues. CDR1 is SGDLS and CDR2 is YYNGEE in the germline V gene. Losses at the gene ends were 4 bases for V and 2 bases for J; bases not matched to a gene: 5.

The rearrangement joins TRBV7-6 to TRBJ2-2; 11 bases align to TRBD2. CDR3 size: 17 residues. V lost 5 bases, J lost 7 bases, and 12 bases stayed unmatched. Per the germline V gene, CDR1 is SGHVS and CDR2 is FNYEAQ. The CDR3 region has the DNA TGTGCCAGCAGCGAATATAGCGGGAGGGCCTCCGGCGGGGAGCTGTTTTTT. This gives the protein CASSEYSGRASGGELFF.

The V gene is TRBV11-2, the J gene TRBJ2-5; D is perhaps TRBD2 (6 bases). This CDR3 is built from 14 residues. Trimming took off 5 bases at V and 4 bases at J, with 14 bases between the two ends. Germline V gene lookup returns CDR1 SGHAT and CDR2 FQNNGV. This CDR3 reads CASSLRRGGETQYF. CDR3 sequence (DNA): TGTGCCAGCAGCCTGAGGAGGGGAGGAGAGACCCAGTACTTC.

This rearrangement joins TRBV5-4 to TRBJ2-7; D might be TRBD1 (5 bases). Germline V gene sequence: CDR1 SGHNT, CDR2 YYREEE (reference sequence). The V end was cut by 6 bases, the J end by 4 bases, with 20 bases between. CDR3 length: 15 residues. The CDR3 reads CASTIQGIQGYEQYF. The CDR3 bases are TGTGCCAGCACCATCCAGGGAATACAAGGGTACGAGCAGTACTTC.

The V gene is TRBV30, the J gene TRBJ2-5; TRBD1 might be the D (6 bases). V was shortened by 0 bases and J by 2 bases, with 13 bases between the two germline ends. Germline CDR1 reads GTSNPN; CDR2 reads SVGIG (reference sequence). CDR3 length equals 15 residues. This CDR3 reads CAWSVRQGWQETQYF. DNA for the CDR3: TGTGCCTGGAGTGTCCGGCAGGGGTGGCAAGAGACCCAGTACTTC.

This clone was observed once. This chain joins TRBV18 and TRBJ1-5; maybe TRBD1 (6 bases). Trimming cost V 3 bases and J 2 bases, with 11 bases left between them. The CDR3 loop spans 15 amino acids. Germline V gene data show CDR1 as KGHSH and CDR2 as LQKENI. Here the CDR3 reads CASSPGHRGNQPQHF. The CDR3 DNA is TGTGCCAGCTCACCTGGACACAGGGGCAATCAGCCCCAGCATTTT.

The chain is built from TRBV18 and TRBJ2-5; 8 nucleotides agree with TRBD1. The germline CDR1 and CDR2 sequences are KGHSH and LQKENI. Trimming took 5 bases from V and 5 from J; bases not matched to a gene: 7. The CDR3 loop spans 14 amino acids. The CDR3 reads CASSSRQGRETQYF. In DNA, the CDR3 is TGTGCCAGCTCAAGCCGACAGGGGAGGGAGACCCAGTACTTC.

The sample holds one count of this clone. Other DNA sequences in this specimen translate into the identical CDR3. The chain carries TRBV5-4 and TRBJ2-7; D call uncertain. Trimming cost V 0 bases and J 4 bases, with 8 bases left between them. The germline gives CDR1 SGHNT, CDR2 YYREEE (reference sequence). This CDR3 is built from 13 residues. The CDR3 sequence is CASSLGGVYEQYF. CDR3 sequence (DNA): TGTGCCAGCAGCTTGGGTGGAGTATACGAGCAGTACTTC.

This clone showed up many times. The chain combines TRBV20-1 with TRBJ1-1; D unresolved. V lost 2 bases, J lost 6 bases, and 7 bases lay in between. CDR1 is DFQATT, CDR2 SNEGSKA, per germline (reference sequence). CDR3 length equals 11 residues. CDR3 region: CSARRRAEAFF. CDR3 DNA: TGCAGTGCTAGAAGAAGGGCTGAAGCTTTCTTT.

This clone was found many times. The chain joins TRBV4-2 to TRBJ2-2; tentative D call: TRBD1 (6 bases). V was trimmed by 3 bases and J by 5 bases, leaving 19 bases between them. Germline V gene sequence: CDR1 LGHNA, CDR2 YNFKEQ. This CDR3 has 17 residues. The CDR3, as DNA: TGTGCCAGCAGCCAGGCACGGGCAGGACAGAATACCGGGGAGCTGTTTTTT. It is translated as CASSQARAGQNTGELFF.

To note about this clone: The same CDR3 arises from other DNA sequences in this sample as well. The chain uses TRBV11-2 and TRBJ2-1, with 12 bases aligning to TRBD2. The CDR3 totals 14 residues. Germline trimming cut 5 bases from V and 6 bases from J; bases unmatched to any gene: 2. Per germline, CDR1 SGHAT and CDR2 FQNNGV. The chain's CDR3 is CASSLAGGLNEQFF. In nucleotides, the CDR3 is TGTGCCAGCAGCCTAGCGGGAGGGCTCAATGAGCAGTTCTTC.